The 9 T cell receptor beta chains given below trace back to one sample, sequenced in a study of monozygotic twins with cystic fibrosis. Data came from immunoSEQ multiplex PCR; TCRdb stores just in-frame clones and leaves some out. The table records roughly 35,000 clones, about 87% of them present only once. The sample comprised blood. Receptors were obtained from a girl aged 2-10 years with cystic fibrosis.

The chain couples TRBV19 to TRBJ1-1; unclear D gene. V lost 9 bases and J lost 1, with 12 bases in between. CDR3 size: 13 residues. The V gene's germline CDR1 is LNHDA and CDR2 SQIVND (reference sequence). CDR3 loop: CASSRNPNTEAFF. DNA for the CDR3: TGTGCCAGCAGCAGGAATCCGAACACTGAAGCTTTCTTT.

The chain recombines TRBV5-6 with TRBJ1-2; D is possibly TRBD1 (6 bases). V lost 1 base and J 3 bases, leaving 10 bases between the germline ends. The V gene's germline CDR1 is SGHDT and CDR2 YYEEEE. This CDR3 has 14 residues. CDR3 loop: CASSLTGWDYGYTF. The CDR3 DNA sequence: TGTGCCAGCAGCTTGACAGGGTGGGACTATGGCTACACCTTC. The variable domain in full, completed from reference TRBV5-6 and TRBJ1-2, reads DAGVTQSPTHLIKTRGQQVTLRCSPKSGHDTVSWYQQALGQGPQFIFQYYEEEERQRGNFPDRFSGHQFPNYSSELNVNALLLGDSALYLCASSLTGWDYGYTFGSGTRLTVV.

The chain employs TRBV29-1 and TRBJ1-2; no definite D call. Germline-derived CDR1 and CDR2 are SQVTM and ANQGSEA. This CDR3 region has 9 residues. The CDR3 sequence: CSAGYGYTF. The CDR3, as DNA: TGCAGTGCCGGCTATGGCTACACCTTC.

The V and J genes are TRBV5-6 and TRBJ1-1, with a tentative D call TRBD1 (5 bases). Germline loops: CDR1 SGHDT, CDR2 YYEEEE. The CDR3 has 13 residues. V was trimmed by 6 bases and J by 5 bases, leaving 14 bases between them. CDR3 residues: CASTSRGGTEAFF. The CDR3 bases are TGTGCCAGCACCTCCCGCGGGGGGACTGAAGCTTTCTTT.

This chain joins TRBV4-2 and TRBJ1-2; D unclear. Trimming pared 0 bases from V and 4 bases from J, leaving 18 bases between. The CDR3 has 17 residues. The V gene's germline CDR1 is LGHNA and CDR2 YNFKEQ. Here the CDR3 reads CASSQDEIGVRVYGYTF. The CDR3 DNA reads as TGTGCCAGCAGCCAAGATGAAATTGGGGTCAGAGTCTATGGCTACACCTTC.

The chain employs TRBV30 and TRBJ1-1; D not resolved. V lost 4 bases, J lost 0 bases, and 9 bases lay in between. Germline assignment: CDR1 GTSNPN and CDR2 SVGIG (reference sequence). This CDR3 is built from 13 residues. The CDR3 sequence is CAWKITVNTEAFF. CDR3 bases: TGTGCCTGGAAGATTACGGTGAACACTGAAGCTTTCTTT.

This chain's CDR3 is CASSLTGIGTEAFF. The CDR3 DNA sequence: TGTGCCAGCAGCTTAACAGGAATAGGGACTGAAGCTTTCTTT. The chain recombines TRBV7-9 with TRBJ1-1, with a weak D call TRBD1 (5 bases). Trimming took 2 bases from V and 5 from J, leaving 12 bases between them. Looked up from germline, CDR1 is SEHNR and CDR2 is FQNEAQ (reference sequence). The CDR3 runs to 14 residues.

This clone was detected only once. V is TRBV30 and J is TRBJ1-2; D uncertain. Trimming left V 0 bases short and J 5 bases short, with 13 bases between. The germline V gene encodes CDR1 GTSNPN and CDR2 SVGIG (reference sequence). The CDR3 is 14 residues long. The CDR3 DNA reads as TGTGCCTGGAGTGTACCGGGCAGTAGTTATGGCTACACCTTC. Translating it yields CAWSVPGSSYGYTF.

The V call is TRBV19, the J call TRBJ1-4; D unresolved. Germline V gives CDR1 LNHDA, CDR2 SQIVND (reference sequence). V lost 6 bases to trimming and J lost 6 bases, with 11 bases between them. The CDR3 totals 13 residues. In nucleotides, the CDR3 is TGTGCCAGTAGCTCCCGTCAGGATGAAAAACTGTTTTTT. Translation: CASSSRQDEKLFF. Drawing the rest from reference TRBV19 and TRBJ1-4, the complete variable domain is DGGITQSPKYLFRKEGQNVTLSCEQNLNHDAMYWYRQDPGQGLRLIYYSQIVNDFQKGDIAEGYSVSREKKESFPLTVTSAQKNPTAFYLCASSSRQDEKLFFGSGTQLSVL.